The clone carrying this T cell receptor (beta chain) showed up just a few times. This CDR3 is built from 18 residues. J lost 0 bases, V lost 2 bases, and 10 bases had no gene match. The sample is drawn from a study of T-cell reconstitution after alpha-beta-depleted transplantation in children. Construction of the TCRbeta library involved unique molecular identifiers. TCRdb ran MiXCR on the PCR reads and lists one entry per CDR3 protein. The sample lists about 200,000 distinct CDR3 sequences; about 14% were seen once. The chain combines TRBV12-3 or TRBV12-4 with TRBJ2-4, with TRBD2 matching 7 bases. The sample in question was PBMCs from the stem cell graft donor, obtained from the stem cell graft. This clonotype was sampled from a human donor who donated a stem cell graft to a child with acute lymphoblastic leukemia. CDR3 loop: CASSLSPLAVLAKNIQYF. The DNA for the CDR3 is TGTGCCAGCAGTTTAAGTCCCCTAGCGGTATTAGCCAAAAACATTCAGTACTTC.